Listed below are T cell receptor beta chains from one sample, sequenced in a study of T cell responses to AZD1222 COVID-19 vaccine. This table comes from immunoSEQ multiplex PCR, and its TCRdb copy is limited to in-frame clones, with some not included. The data show about 150,000 clones, about 87% seen once. The sequencing here drew on peripheral blood, taken on day 0 of MenACWY control vaccination. Every receptor here comes from an adult in good health. The CDR3 runs from the conserved cysteine through the conserved F or W. D genes are given only for firm matches. For some rows the clone size is stated as once, few or many, or as a class when expanded; others skip it.

V gene	J gene	D gene	clone size	CDR3 DNA	CDR3 protein
TRBV30	TRBJ1-1	-	-	TGTGCCTGGACCTGGTGGGGCTCAGAGAAGGGTGAAGCTTTCTTT	CAWTWWGSEKGEAFF
TRBV7-2	TRBJ2-7	TRBD1	-	TGTGCCAGCCAAAGGGACAGGGGTAATTACGAGCAGTACTTC	CASQRDRGNYEQYF
TRBV3-1/TRBV3-2	TRBJ1-1	TRBD1	once	TGTGCCAGCAGCCCCTTAACCCGGACAGGGGCTGCTTTCTTT	CASSPLTRTGAAFF
TRBV5-8	TRBJ2-5	-	-	TGTGCCAGCAGCTTGGGTTCAGGGTCAGGGGAGACCCAGTACTTC	CASSLGSGSGETQYF
TRBV5-8	TRBJ1-5	TRBD1	-	TGTGCCAGCAGCTTGGGCTCAGGGGGCGTCAATCAGCCCCAGCATTTT	CASSLGSGGVNQPQHF
TRBV7-2	TRBJ1-2	-	once	TGTGCCAGCAGCCGGCCCCCGGGGGGCTACACCTTC	CASSRPPGGYTF
TRBV5-1	TRBJ1-6	-	-	TGCGCCAGCAGCCGGGACCTTAGCTCCTATAATTCACCCCTCCACTTT	CASSRDLSSYNSPLHF
TRBV3-1/TRBV3-2	TRBJ2-7	TRBD2	-	TGTGCCAGCAGCCAAGATCTCGTCTGGGGGGGGGCCTACGAGCAGTACTTC	CASSQDLVWGGAYEQYF
TRBV5-4	TRBJ2-7	-	-	TGTGCCAGCAGCTTCCGGCAGGGGACCTTCTCCTACGAGCAGTACTTC	CASSFRQGTFSYEQYF
TRBV27	TRBJ2-7	-	-	TGTGCCAGCAGTCCCCAGGGCTACGAGCAGTACTTC	CASSPQGYEQYF
TRBV28	TRBJ1-1	TRBD1	few	TGTGCCAGCAGTTCCCCTTCAGCCCGCGAGGGGGCCTTATGGACTGAAGCTTTCTTT	CASSSPSAREGALWTEAFF
TRBV14	TRBJ2-7	TRBD2	-	TGTGCCAGCAGCCAACCGGGACTAGTCTACGAGCAGTACTTC	CASSQPGLVYEQYF
TRBV28	TRBJ1-3	-	-	TGTGCCAGCAGTTTAATGGGAGGAAACACCATATATTTT	CASSLMGGNTIYF
TRBV11-3	TRBJ2-1	TRBD2	once	TGTGCCAGCAGCTTAGCCTCCCGACTAGCGGGGAACAATGAGCAGTTCTTC	CASSLASRLAGNNEQFF
TRBV13	TRBJ1-5	-	-	TGTGCCAGCAGCTTAGGCCCTGGGGATAGGCCCCAGCATTTT	CASSLGPGDRPQHF
TRBV6-5	TRBJ2-7	TRBD2	once	TGTGCCAGCAGTCCCGGGACTAAATCCTACGAGCAGTACTTC	CASSPGTKSYEQYF
TRBV3-1/TRBV3-2	TRBJ1-5	-	few	TGTGCCAGCAGCCAAGATTGGCAGGGAAATCAGCCCCAGCATTTT	CASSQDWQGNQPQHF
TRBV5-1	TRBJ1-1	-	-	TGCGCCAGCAGCTTGGCCCATGGGGGTGGCACTGAAGCTTTCTTT	CASSLAHGGGTEAFF
TRBV5-4	TRBJ2-1	-	-	TGTGCCAGCAGCTCGCCGGGGTCGAGCTCCTACAATGAGCAGTTCTTC	CASSSPGSSSYNEQFF
TRBV28	TRBJ1-4	-	-	TGTGCCAGCAGTTCCGGGGGCGAAGAAAAACTGTTTTTT	CASSSGGEEKLFF
TRBV19	TRBJ2-7	-	-	TGTGCCACCAGAAAGGGGCTGGACACCTCCTACGAGCAGTACTTC	CATRKGLDTSYEQYF
TRBV7-9	TRBJ2-1	TRBD1	few	TGTGCCAGCAGCGACAGGGGAGGCTACAATGAGCAGTTCTTC	CASSDRGGYNEQFF
TRBV11-3	TRBJ2-2	-	-	TGTGCCAGCAGCTTAAAACTTACCGGGGAGCTGTTTTTT	CASSLKLTGELFF
TRBV5-4	TRBJ1-1	-	few	TGTGCCAGCAGCTTCGACACGAACACTGAAGCTTTCTTT	CASSFDTNTEAFF
TRBV4-3	TRBJ1-3	-	-	TGCGCCAGCAGCCAAGGTTCGGGCTGGGCATCTGGAAACACCATATATTTT	CASSQGSGWASGNTIYF
TRBV12-2	TRBJ2-4	-	-	TGTGCAAGTCGGAGTAATGGGGGCAGTGAAAACATTCAGTACTTC	CASRSNGGSENIQYF
TRBV19	TRBJ1-2	-	-	TGTGCCAGCCAAGAGGGTCACATCGACTATGGCTACACCTTC	CASQEGHIDYGYTF
TRBV27	TRBJ1-6	TRBD1	-	TGTGCCAGCAGTGCCAACAGGGGAGTCTATAATTCACCCCTCCACTTT	CASSANRGVYNSPLHF
TRBV2	TRBJ2-1	TRBD2	-	TGTGCCAGCGCCCGAGAGCGGGGGGGCAATGAGCAGTTCTTC	CASARERGGNEQFF
TRBV4-2	TRBJ2-2	-	-	TGTGCCAGCAGCCAAGTGGGACGCGCGAACACCGGGGAGCTGTTTTTT	CASSQVGRANTGELFF
TRBV5-5	TRBJ2-3	TRBD2	-	TGTGCCAGCATCATCCTCGGGACTAGCGGGAGGACAGTAGCAGATACGCAGTATTTT	CASIILGTSGRTVADTQYF
TRBV10-3	TRBJ1-2	-	-	TGTGCCATCAGTGGCGGGCCCATCTATGGCTACACCTTC	CAISGGPIYGYTF
TRBV28	TRBJ1-2	-	-	TGTGCCAGCAATGGGGGTTACTATGGCTACACCTTC	CASNGGYYGYTF
TRBV4-1	TRBJ2-1	TRBD2	-	TGCGCCAGCAGCCAAGATGATTTAGCGGGAAGGAGTGAGCAGTTCTTC	CASSQDDLAGRSEQFF
TRBV5-5	TRBJ2-7	-	-	TGTGCCAGCAGCTTGACAACAAAGAACTACGAGCAGTACTTC	CASSLTTKNYEQYF
TRBV27	TRBJ2-5	TRBD2	-	TGTGCCAGCAGTTTTGACGGGGGGGGCCTAAGAACCCAGTACTTC	CASSFDGGGLRTQYF
TRBV6-5	TRBJ2-5	-	-	TGTGCCAGCAGCGGCGCTGGAGTTGGGGGAGAGACCCAGTACTTC	CASSGAGVGGETQYF
TRBV11-1	TRBJ2-5	-	-	TGTGCCAGCAGCCCCGGGGTTACCGGGACAAAAGAGACCCAGTACTTC	CASSPGVTGTKETQYF
TRBV5-1	TRBJ2-3	-	-	TGCGCCAGCAGCTCTTCATTATTAAGCACAGATACGCAGTATTTT	CASSSSLLSTDTQYF
TRBV5-1	TRBJ2-7	-	-	TGCGCCAGCAGCCCTGGAGGGGGCGGCTACGAGCAGTACTTC	CASSPGGGGYEQYF
TRBV12-3/TRBV12-4	TRBJ1-6	-	-	TGTGCCAGCAGTTTTGATAGTTCACCCCTCCACTTT	CASSFDSSPLHF
TRBV18	TRBJ1-2	TRBD1	-	TGTGCCAGCTCACTTCCGACAGGGGCGTATGGCTACACCTTC	CASSLPTGAYGYTF
TRBV5-4	TRBJ1-4	-	-	TGTGCCAGCACCAAAGGGAAGGCTAATGAAAAACTGTTTTTT	CASTKGKANEKLFF
TRBV29-1	TRBJ1-1	-	-	TGCAGCGTTGAAGGGTACTTTGCTGAAGCTTTCTTT	CSVEGYFAEAFF
TRBV19	TRBJ1-2	-	-	TGTGCCAGTAGTATGCAAAGCTCCTATGGCTACACCTTC	CASSMQSSYGYTF
TRBV6-2/TRBV6-3	TRBJ2-7	TRBD2	-	TGTGCCAGCAGCCACACCTTTGCCGGGAGGTCCTCCTACGAGCAGTACTTC	CASSHTFAGRSSYEQYF
TRBV19	TRBJ2-1	TRBD1	-	TGTGCCAGTGGACAGGGGGGGTCCTACAATGAGCAGTTCTTC	CASGQGGSYNEQFF
TRBV28	TRBJ1-3	-	-	TGTGCCAGCAGTTCCCTGGACATCTCTGGAAACACCATATATTTT	CASSSLDISGNTIYF
TRBV7-2	TRBJ2-5	TRBD2	-	TGTGCCAGCAGCTTTAGGAGCGGGGGGGTACAAGAGACCCAGTACTTC	CASSFRSGGVQETQYF
TRBV28	TRBJ2-1	-	-	TGTGCCAGCACGAGGGGGGGGCTTCTAGAGCAGTTCTTC	CASTRGGLLEQFF
TRBV5-1	TRBJ2-5	-	once	TGCGCCAGCAGCTTGAGGACAGCACAAGAGACCCAGTACTTC	CASSLRTAQETQYF
TRBV5-4	TRBJ1-1	-	-	TGTGCCAGCAGTCAGGCAGACAGGTTCAACACTGAAGCTTTCTTT	CASSQADRFNTEAFF